The next 20 T cell receptor beta chains were all read from a single sample in a study of long-term antiretroviral therapy in people with HIV. Version v3.0 of the immunoSEQ assay was performed at survey level. Sequencing used immunoSEQ multiplex PCR; TCRdb keeps in-frame clones, though not all of them. This table holds over 30,000 clones, around three quarters found once. Sequences were derived from unsorted PBMCs, sampled 2 years after starting antiretroviral therapy. All receptors come from a woman in her fifties or sixties with HIV.

V gene TRBV18 combines with J gene TRBJ2-1, with TRBD2 identical over 7 bases. There are 14 residues in the CDR3. V was clipped by 1 base and J by 7 bases; unmatched bases: 4. CDR1 is KGHSH, CDR2 LQKENI, per germline. Here the CDR3 DNA reads TGTGCCAGCTCACCACGCGACGGGGGGAATGAGCAGTTCTTC. Protein: CASSPRDGGNEQFF.

This chain links TRBV11-3 with TRBJ1-5, with unresolved D. Trimming pared 3 bases from V and 11 bases from J, leaving 11 bases between. There are 12 residues in the CDR3. Germline values: CDR1 SGHNT, CDR2 YENEEA. In DNA form, the CDR3 reads TGTGCCAGCAGCTTCCCCCCACGGGCCCAGCATTTT. This gives the protein CASSFPPRAQHF.

This chain connects TRBV2 to TRBJ2-5, with a tentative D call TRBD1 (6 bases). V lost 6 bases to trimming and J lost 0 bases, with 8 bases between them. Germline CDR1 SNHLY, CDR2 FYNNEI. CDR3 size: 13 residues. The CDR3 bases are TGTGCCAGCAGGGGGGCGTACCAAGAGACCCAGTACTTC. Its translation: CASRGAYQETQYF.

This sequence joins TRBV12-2 and TRBJ2-7; the D segment call TRBD1 is taken from the table without a DNA check. TRBV12-2 is annotated as a pseudogene. CDR3 size: 16 residues. The CDR3 sequence is CASRLAPLFSDTEQYV. For the CDR3, the DNA is TGTGCAAGTCGCTTAGCGCCTTTATTTTCGGACACCGAGCAGTACGTC.

This clone was counted once. The chain uses TRBV11-2 and TRBJ2-7, with D uncertain. V shed 1 base and J shed 13 bases, with 14 bases lying between them. The germline gives CDR1 SGHAT, CDR2 FQNNGV. CDR3 length: 12 residues. CDR3 sequence reads: CASSLVSAISYF. CDR3 in DNA: TGTGCCAGCAGCTTAGTTTCGGCTATTAGTTACTTC.

The chain couples TRBV7-3 to TRBJ2-2; 7 bases map to TRBD1. The CDR3 is 15 amino acids. Trimming cost V 5 bases and J 4 bases; bases outside gene matches: 7. In germline, CDR1 is SGHTA, CDR2 FQGTGA. CDR3 amino acids: CASSPSGGGTGELFF. DNA for the CDR3: TGTGCCAGCAGCCCCTCAGGGGGTGGCACCGGGGAGCTGTTTTTT.

The chain is built from TRBV6-5 and TRBJ1-2; D gene unclear. The CDR3 consists of 14 residues. The germline V gene has CDR1 MNHEY and CDR2 SVGAGI. Trimming shortened V by 2 bases and J by 6 bases, and 13 bases separated the two germline ends. CDR3: CASSYASARDGYTF. CDR3 DNA sequence: TGTGCCAGCAGTTACGCTTCGGCTAGGGATGGCTACACCTTC.

This chain joins TRBV6-1 and TRBJ1-2; D gene ambiguous. The CDR3 is 14 residues long. Per the germline V gene, CDR1 is MNHNS and CDR2 is SASEGT. V was clipped by 2 bases and J by 4 bases, with 11 bases between them. In nucleotides, the CDR3 is TGTGCCAGCAGTGAACCCCGGGCCGGCTATGGCTACACCTTC. Translating it yields CASSEPRAGYGYTF.

The chain employs TRBV5-8 and TRBJ2-3; 9 positions agree with TRBD1. Germline CDR1 is SGHTS and CDR2 is YDEGEE. J gave up 6 bases and V 4 bases, and 3 bases lay outside the gene matches. The CDR3 extends over 13 amino acids. The CDR3 region is CASSHGTGDTQYF. The DNA for the CDR3 is TGTGCCAGCAGCCACGGGACAGGGGATACGCAGTATTTT.

This clone was observed a single time. V is TRBV11-2 and J is TRBJ1-3; 9 bases line up with TRBD1. V trimming: 2 bases; J trimming: 4 bases; junction bases outside the gene matches: 9. The CDR3 runs 17 residues. CDR1 is SGHAT, CDR2 FQNNGV, per germline. The CDR3 protein is CASSLSGTGSTGNTIYF. The DNA of the CDR3 is TGTGCCAGCAGCTTATCCGGGACAGGGAGTACCGGAAACACCATATATTTT. Variable domain in full (rest from reference TRBV11-2 and TRBJ1-3): EAGVAQSPRYKIIEKRQSVAFWCNPISGHATLYWYQQILGQGPKLLIQFQNNGVVDDSQLPKDRFSAERLKGVDSTLKIQPAKLEDSAVYLCASSLSGTGSTGNTIYFGEGSWLTVV.

The chain recombines TRBV25-1 with TRBJ1-1; 10 nucleotides match TRBD1. Germline V CDR1 and CDR2: MGHDK, SYGVNS. Trimming cost V 3 bases and J 5 bases; bases outside gene matches: 6. The CDR3 has 15 residues. DNA for the CDR3: TGTGCCAGCAGTGACCCGGACAGGGGGGATACTGAAGCTTTCTTT. As protein: CASSDPDRGDTEAFF.

V gene TRBV25-1 combines with J gene TRBJ2-1, with a tentative D call TRBD2 (6 bases). The CDR3 length is 15 residues. V gave up 5 bases and J gave up 3 bases, with 14 bases separating them. Germline V CDR1 and CDR2: MGHDK, SYGVNS. The CDR3 loop reads CASSMTGGDYNEQFF. CDR3 nucleotides: TGTGCCAGCAGTATGACTGGCGGGGACTACAATGAGCAGTTCTTC.

The rearrangement links TRBV11-3 to TRBJ2-2; 9 bases line up with TRBD1. The CDR3 is made up of 15 amino acids. Germline-derived CDR1 and CDR2 are SGHNT and YENEEA. V lost 4 bases, J lost 6 bases, and 6 bases stayed unmatched. The DNA for the CDR3 is TGTGCCAGCAGCTCAACAGGGGGCATCGCCGGGGAGCTGTTTTTT. Amino acids: CASSSTGGIAGELFF.

The chain carries TRBV18 and TRBJ1-2, with a possible D match to TRBD1 (6 bases). This CDR3 comprises 20 residues. Per germline, CDR1 KGHSH and CDR2 LQKENI. Trimming removed 0 bases at V and 4 bases at J, with 27 bases between. CDR3 sequence: CASSPPRPALGQEGVYGYTF. CDR3 coding DNA: TGTGCCAGCTCACCACCACGACCGGCCCTCGGCCAGGAGGGGGTCTATGGCTACACCTTC.

The chain combines TRBV4-1 with TRBJ1-3; D gene ambiguous. Germline V gene data show CDR1 as MGHRA and CDR2 as YSYEKL. The CDR3 has 16 residues. Trimming stripped 3 bases from V and 4 bases from J, with 16 bases between. The CDR3 reads CASSQPPQNQGNTIYF. The CDR3 nucleotides read TGCGCCAGCAGCCAGCCCCCACAAAACCAGGGAAACACCATATATTTT.

The V gene is TRBV6-5, the J gene TRBJ2-1, with a weak D call TRBD2 (5 bases). This CDR3 is 14 amino acids long. CDR1 and CDR2 from the germline V gene are MNHEY and SVGAGI. Deletions cut 7 bases from V and 4 bases from J, with 14 bases between. CDR3 bases: TGTGCCAGCAACGACCCCACGGGGTACAATGAGCAGTTCTTC. Its translation: CASNDPTGYNEQFF.

The chain carries TRBV7-9 and TRBJ2-3; 8 bases line up with TRBD2. The CDR3 loop spans 15 amino acids. The V segment lost 5 bases and the J segment 0 bases; nucleotides outside the gene matches: 4. Germline CDR1 reads SEHNR; CDR2 reads FQNEAQ (reference sequence). CDR3 sequence: CASSRSGVSTDTQYF. The CDR3 bases are TGTGCCAGCAGCCGTAGCGGGGTTAGCACAGATACGCAGTATTTT.

This clone occurred a few times. Relative to the germline gene, one junction end is altered; a read error may explain this. This chain connects TRBV15 to TRBJ2-5, with a possible D match to TRBD2 (6 bases). The CDR3 runs to 16 residues. CDR1 is LNHNV, CDR2 YYDKDF, per germline (reference sequence). The CDR3 coding sequence is TGTGCCACCAGAAGAGAGGTTTGGGGGGATAAAGAGACCCAGTACTTC. Translation gives CATRREVWGDKETQYF.

V usage is TRBV14 and J usage is TRBJ1-4; D not resolved. Germline assignment: CDR1 SGHDN and CDR2 FVKESK. The CDR3 extends over 13 amino acids. Trimming removed 2 bases from V and 8 bases from J, with 9 bases in between. The CDR3 bases are TGTGCCAGCAGCCAAAGGCCTTTAGAAAAACTGTTTTTT. It specifies CASSQRPLEKLFF. Variable domain in full (rest from reference TRBV14 and TRBJ1-4): EAGVTQFPSHSVIEKGQTVTLRCDPISGHDNLYWYRRVMGKEIKFLLHFVKESKQDESGMPNNRFLAERTGGTYSTLKVQPAELEDSGVYFCASSQRPLEKLFFGSGTQLSVL.

V gene TRBV7-2 combines with J gene TRBJ1-3; the D gene is possibly TRBD1 (6 bases). Germline V gives CDR1 SGHTA, CDR2 FQGNSA. The CDR3 covers 15 residues. The V end lost 2 bases, the J end lost 4 bases, and 12 bases lay between the germline ends. The CDR3 is CASSLRGTGGNTIYF. The CDR3 DNA sequence: TGTGCCAGCAGCTTAAGGGGGACGGGAGGAAACACCATATATTTT.